Sequencing of this T cell receptor (beta chain) was carried out in a study of blood T cell repertoires in COVID-19. Background on the study: Italy, Spain and the United States were the sources of the convalescent and acute COVID-19 samples. The cDNA or gDNA used as material had been derived from T cells, B-cell-depleted T cells, or PBMCs.

How the authors handled the data: Estimated nucleated cell counts came from reference gene primer amplification. Here immunoSEQ multiplex PCR was the method, and the copy in TCRdb shows in-frame clones only, minus some. That table gives V, J and clone size, and the DNA gave D and trimming. The data show about 120,000 clones, 90% seen once. Germline lookup yields CDR1 DFQATT and CDR2 SNEGSKA (reference sequence). J was trimmed by 7 bases and V by 4 bases; bases with no gene match: 8. The CDR3 has 13 residues. Seattle cases were enrolled at active infection and followed longitudinally. This chain connects TRBV20-1 to TRBJ2-3; 7 bases map to TRBD1. The sequence came from a woman aged 60-70 years with COVID-19, enrolled during active disease. Material for sequencing was peripheral blood. The CDR3 nucleotides are TGCAGTGCTACTGACAGGGTTATGAATACGCAGTATTTT. Translated: CSATDRVMNTQYF.